This T cell receptor beta chain was sequenced for a study of T cells after yellow fever vaccination. CDR3 length: 15 amino acids. Per germline, CDR1 LNHNV and CDR2 YYDKDF (reference sequence). The J segment lost 8 bases and the V segment lost 0 bases, leaving 7 bases of the junction unmatched. This clonotype has a count of ten or more. TCRdb reprocessed the 5' RACE reads via MiXCR and lists one record per CDR3 protein. The sample shows 300,000 to 350,000 distinct CDR3 sequences, approximately 8% of them seen only once. This sequence was found in a man younger than 35 who received the YFV17D yellow fever vaccine. V is TRBV15 and J is TRBJ1-2; 9 bases map to TRBD1. The sample was PBMCs, taken more than 40 days after the first yellow fever vaccination. The CDR3 sequence is CATSRDPDRGLGYTF. CDR3 coding DNA: TGTGCCACCAGCAGAGATCCGGACAGGGGTTTGGGCTACACCTTC.